Listed here are 20 T cell receptor beta chains from one sample, sequenced in a study of blood T cell repertoires in COVID-19. Produced via immunoSEQ multiplex PCR; TCRdb's table is partial and in-frame only. This sample has about 200,000 clones; about 86% occur once, and the top ten carry 2.2%. Input material: peripheral blood. These receptors came from a woman in her fifties or sixties with acute or convalescent COVID-19.

This clone has only one observation. This chain connects TRBV18 to TRBJ2-5; the D gene is possibly TRBD2 (6 bases). Deletions cut 3 bases from V and 0 bases from J, with 8 bases between. The CDR3 is 14 residues long. CDR1 is KGHSH and CDR2 is LQKENI in the germline V gene. As DNA, the CDR3 is TGTGCCAGCTCACCTCTAGCGTACCAAGAGACCCAGTACTTC. This encodes CASSPLAYQETQYF. The whole variable domain, filled in from reference TRBV18 and TRBJ2-5, reads NAGVMQNPRHLVRRRGQEARLRCSPMKGHSHVYWYRQLPEEGLKFMVYLQKENIIDESGMPKERFSAEFPKEGPSILRIQQVVRGDSAAYFCASSPLAYQETQYFGPGTRLLVL.

The chain joins TRBV7-9 to TRBJ2-1; 7 bases match TRBD1. V gave up 5 bases and J gave up 8 bases; unmatched junction bases: 9. The CDR3 sequence is 14 residues long. CDR1 SEHNR and CDR2 FQNEAQ come from the germline V gene (reference sequence). CDR3: CASSQQGIWDEQFF. CDR3 DNA sequence: TGTGCCAGCAGCCAACAGGGGATCTGGGATGAGCAGTTCTTC.

The CDR3 region is CATSDNTGTSYEQYF. Here the CDR3 DNA reads TGTGCCACCAGTGACAACACAGGGACCTCCTACGAGCAGTACTTC. The chain couples TRBV24-1 to TRBJ2-7, with D maybe TRBD1 (6 bases). CDR3 length equals 15 residues. Per the germline V gene, CDR1 is KGHDR and CDR2 is SFDVKD. The V gene lost 4 bases and the J gene lost 0 bases, with 12 bases spanning the gap.

The genes are TRBV6-2 or TRBV6-3 and TRBJ2-1, with 10 positions matching TRBD2. Germline CDR1 and CDR2: MNHEY and SVGEGT. The CDR3 is made up of 16 amino acids. Germline trimming cut 5 bases from V and 7 bases from J; bases unmatched to any gene: 11. CDR3 nucleotide sequence: TGTGCCAGCAGTCCACAAAGCGGGAGGGCCCGGAATGAGCAGTTCTTC. It specifies CASSPQSGRARNEQFF.

The chain links TRBV9 to TRBJ2-7; TRBD1 is a possible D gene (6 bases). The CDR3 is made up of 14 amino acids. V gave up 3 bases and J gave up 3 bases, with 13 bases separating them. The germline CDR1 and CDR2 sequences are SGDLS and YYNGEE. The CDR3 is CASSEGDGYYEQYF. As DNA, the CDR3 is TGTGCCAGCAGCGAGGGGGACGGATACTACGAGCAGTACTTC.

V gene TRBV10-1 combines with J gene TRBJ1-5, with 10 positions matching TRBD1. The CDR3 is 16 amino acids. The germline gives CDR1 WNHNN, CDR2 SYGVQD (reference sequence). V dropped 4 bases and J dropped 5; count of bases not matched to a gene: 8. The CDR3 loop is CASSVAGTGEDQPQHF. Here the CDR3 DNA reads TGCGCCAGCAGTGTAGCCGGGACAGGGGAGGATCAGCCCCAGCATTTT.

This clone was seen more than once but under ten times. The gene calls are TRBV24-1 and TRBJ2-3, with no clear D. Germline V gives CDR1 KGHDR, CDR2 SFDVKD. The V gene lost 6 bases and the J gene lost 0 bases, with 6 bases spanning the gap. The CDR3 is 13 residues long. The CDR3, as DNA: TGTGCCACCAGTCTGACTAGCACAGATACGCAGTATTTT. This translates into CATSLTSTDTQYF.

This clone has just a few counts. The J gene is TRBJ2-2, the V gene TRBV2, with a tentative D call TRBD2 (6 bases). Looked up from germline, CDR1 is SNHLY and CDR2 is FYNNEI. The CDR3 length is 15 residues. The V end was cut by 6 bases, the J end by 2 bases, with 13 bases between. The CDR3: CASRGGTINTGELFF. Written as DNA, the CDR3 is TGTGCCAGCAGGGGCGGGACCATAAACACCGGGGAGCTGTTTTTT. The full variable domain, rest sourced from reference TRBV2 and TRBJ2-2, is EPEVTQTPSHQVTQMGQEVILRCVPISNHLYFYWYRQILGQKVEFLVSFYNNEISEKSEIFDDQFSVERPDGSNFTLKIRSTKLEDSAMYFCASRGGTINTGELFFGEGSRLTVL.

This rearrangement joins TRBV9 to TRBJ1-2; no clear D. Trimming took off 3 bases at V and 1 base at J, with 10 bases between the two ends. This CDR3 has 14 residues. Germline V gene data show CDR1 as SGDLS and CDR2 as YYNGEE. CDR3 sequence (DNA): TGTGCCAGCAGCGCTGGTAGAGTTAACTATGGCTACACCTTC. It encodes CASSAGRVNYGYTF.

This clone was recorded a few times. The chain links TRBV4-3 to TRBJ1-2; 7 bases agree with TRBD1. The germline V gene encodes CDR1 LGHNA and CDR2 YSLEER. The CDR3 consists of 15 residues. Losses at the gene ends were 3 bases for V and 3 bases for J; bases not matched to a gene: 7. CDR3 nucleotide sequence: TGCGCCAGCAGCCAGGAAAACAGGGGTGACTATGGCTACACCTTC. It encodes CASSQENRGDYGYTF.

The chain is built from TRBV7-2 and TRBJ2-7; maybe TRBD1 (7 bases). Germline CDR1 is SGHTA and CDR2 is FQGNSA. Trimming stripped 5 bases from V and 4 bases from J, with 21 bases between. The CDR3 has 16 amino acids. CDR3 in amino acids: CASSVSLSGGFYEQYF. The DNA for the CDR3 is TGTGCCAGCAGCGTCAGCCTGTCAGGGGGGTTTTACGAGCAGTACTTC.

V is TRBV12-3 or TRBV12-4 and J is TRBJ1-2, with D unresolved. V lost 2 bases and J lost 7, with 5 bases in between. The CDR3 has 11 residues. The CDR3 sequence is CASSLRLGYTF. CDR3 DNA: TGTGCCAGCAGTTTAAGACTTGGCTACACCTTC.

The rearrangement uses TRBV15 and TRBJ2-3; D gene ambiguous. Germline assignment: CDR1 LNHNV and CDR2 YYDKDF (reference sequence). The CDR3 spans 14 residues. V dropped 0 bases and J dropped 2 bases, with 6 bases sitting between them. The CDR3 nucleotides read TGTGCCACCAGCAGAGATAAAAACACAGATACGCAGTATTTT. Protein: CATSRDKNTDTQYF.

This chain joins TRBV3-1 (or the pseudogene TRBV3-2) and TRBJ1-6; 10 nucleotides match TRBD1. The CDR3 totals 18 residues. Germline lookup yields CDR1 LGHDT and CDR2 YNNKEL (reference sequence). V dropped 7 bases and J dropped 4; count of bases not matched to a gene: 13. CDR3 DNA: TGTGCCAGCACCGATGAACCGGGACAGGGGATTTATAATTCACCCCTCCACTTT. Protein: CASTDEPGQGIYNSPLHF.

The chain employs TRBV7-2 and TRBJ2-5; D gene uncertain. The CDR3 extends over 14 amino acids. Germline values: CDR1 SGHTA, CDR2 FQGNSA. V was cut by 5 bases and J by 5 bases, with 15 bases left in between. The CDR3 DNA reads as TGTGCCAGCAGCCCTCGGGTTGGCATGGAGACCCAGTACTTC. Translation: CASSPRVGMETQYF.

The V and J genes are TRBV2 and TRBJ2-7; the match to TRBD1 covers 10 bases. Per germline, CDR1 SNHLY and CDR2 FYNNEI. The CDR3 totals 13 residues. Trimming took 6 bases from V and 5 from J; bases not matched to a gene: 4. Here the CDR3 reads CASSRDRGHEQYF. The CDR3 DNA follows: TGTGCCAGCAGCAGGGACAGGGGCCACGAGCAGTACTTC.

The chain uses TRBV24-1 and TRBJ2-5; D gene unclear. V was shortened by 4 bases and J by 5 bases, with 13 bases between the two germline ends. CDR1 is KGHDR and CDR2 is SFDVKD in the germline V gene. This CDR3 is 14 amino acids long. CDR3 DNA sequence: TGTGCCACCAGTGACCACGGCGTGCGGGAGACCCAGTACTTC. This gives the protein CATSDHGVRETQYF.

This chain uses TRBV2 with TRBJ1-3, with 7 bases aligning to TRBD1. Germline assignment: CDR1 SNHLY and CDR2 FYNNEI. The length of the CDR3 is 16 residues. The V segment lost 4 bases and the J segment 3 bases; nucleotides outside the gene matches: 9. For the CDR3, the DNA is TGTGCCAGCAGTGCCCTTGTCGCAGGGGGTGGAAACACCATATATTTT. This gives the protein CASSALVAGGGNTIYF.

This chain joins TRBV25-1 and TRBJ1-1, with 8 bases lining up with TRBD1. The CDR3 runs 14 residues. Trimming removed 6 bases from V and 0 bases from J; junction bases left unmatched: 3. The V gene's germline CDR1 is MGHDK and CDR2 SYGVNS. The CDR3 DNA reads as TGTGCCAGCAGCCCGGGACAGGTGAACACTGAAGCTTTCTTT. As protein: CASSPGQVNTEAFF. Complete variable domain (other parts from reference TRBV25-1 and TRBJ1-1): EADIYQTPRYLVIGTGKKITLECSQTMGHDKMYWYQQDPGMELHLIHYSYGVNSTEKGDLSSESTVSRIRTEHFPLTLESARPSHTSQYLCASSPGQVNTEAFFGQGTRLTVV.

V and J are TRBV19 and TRBJ1-3; tentatively, D is TRBD1 (6 bases). V dropped 5 bases and J dropped 2 bases, with 16 bases sitting between them. CDR3 length: 16 residues. From germline, CDR1 is LNHDA and CDR2 SQIVND (reference sequence). CDR3 region: CASSPRTVSAGNTIYF. The CDR3 DNA reads as TGTGCCAGTAGTCCTCGGACAGTCTCGGCTGGAAACACCATATATTTT. Full variable domain (outside the CDR3, taken from reference TRBV19 and TRBJ1-3): DGGITQSPKYLFRKEGQNVTLSCEQNLNHDAMYWYRQDPGQGLRLIYYSQIVNDFQKGDIAEGYSVSREKKESFPLTVTSAQKNPTAFYLCASSPRTVSAGNTIYFGEGSWLTVV.